Listed below are T cell receptor beta chains from one sample, sequenced in a study of T cells in Graves' hyperthyroidism and ophthalmopathy. TCRdb re-called the multiplex PCR reads with MiXCR, one entry per CDR3 protein. Among about 700,000 distinct CDR3 sequences listed, around 13% were seen once. Sequencing was performed on blood. The receptors originated from a woman under 30 with Graves' hyperthyroidism. Each CDR3 is given with its conserved first and last residue. Each record gives: clone size, D gene, V gene, J gene, CDR3 DNA, CDR3 protein. The D gene is left open where the match is weak. Size is omitted from some rows. Given values are once, few, many or a class for expanded clones.

size: few; D: -; V: TRBV5-6; J: TRBJ1-2; DNA: TGTGCCAGCAGCTCTGAGAGGGTCCCTAACTATGGCTACACCTTC; CDR3: CASSSERVPNYGYTF
size: many; D: TRBD2; V: TRBV6-1; J: TRBJ2-3; DNA: TGTGCCAGCAGGATGGCTAGCGGCCCACAGGATACGCAGTATTTT; CDR3: CASRMASGPQDTQYF
size: -; D: -; V: TRBV20-1; J: TRBJ2-7; DNA: TGCAGTGCTACCCAGAACTCCTACGAGCAGTACTTC; CDR3: CSATQNSYEQYF
size: many; D: TRBD2; V: TRBV20-1; J: TRBJ2-3; DNA: TGCAGTGCTAGTGCCAGCGGGAGGGCCGGCACAGATACGCAGTATTTT; CDR3: CSASASGRAGTDTQYF
size: few; D: -; V: TRBV15; J: TRBJ1-2; DNA: TGTGCCACCGGCAGGGCGAAAAACTATGGCTACACCTTC; CDR3: CATGRAKNYGYTF
size: many; D: TRBD2; V: TRBV11-2; J: TRBJ2-1; DNA: TGTGCCAGCAGCTTACCCCGGGGTAGCGGGAGTGGGTATGAGCAGTTCTTC; CDR3: CASSLPRGSGSGYEQFF
size: few; D: TRBD1; V: TRBV3-1; J: TRBJ2-1; DNA: TGTGCCAGCAGCCCCCCGACAGGGGAGTTCTACAATGAGCAGTTCTTC; CDR3: CASSPPTGEFYNEQFF
size: -; D: TRBD2; V: TRBV9; J: TRBJ2-5; DNA: TGTGCCAGCAGCCCCTCAGACCTAGCGGGGTTCCAAGAGACCCAGTACTTC; CDR3: CASSPSDLAGFQETQYF
size: few; D: -; V: TRBV7-8; J: TRBJ2-7; DNA: TGTGCCAGCAGCCTCCAAACCCTCCGGGACGGCATCTACGAGCAGTACTTC; CDR3: CASSLQTLRDGIYEQYF
size: many; D: -; V: TRBV7-8; J: TRBJ2-7; DNA: TGTGCCAGCAGCTTAGCGGGGGCGGGAAAGGGTTCCTACGAGCAGTACTTC; CDR3: CASSLAGAGKGSYEQYF
size: many; D: -; V: TRBV5-1; J: TRBJ2-7; DNA: TGCGCCAGCAGCTTATGGGGCGGGACGGACTCCTACGAGCAGTACTTC; CDR3: CASSLWGGTDSYEQYF
size: many; D: TRBD2; V: TRBV6-1; J: TRBJ2-5; DNA: TGTGCCAGCAGCCCGGGTAGCGGGGGACCGGAGACCCAGTACTTC; CDR3: CASSPGSGGPETQYF
size: many; D: -; V: TRBV27; J: TRBJ2-1; DNA: TGTGCCAGCAGTCCCCGTCCAGGTAGTTATGAGCAGTTCTTC; CDR3: CASSPRPGSYEQFF
size: few; D: -; V: TRBV3-1; J: TRBJ2-2; DNA: TGTGCCAGCAGCCAAGTTCCCGGATACCCCACCGGGGAGCTGTTTTTT; CDR3: CASSQVPGYPTGELFF
size: many; D: -; V: TRBV6-5; J: TRBJ2-4; DNA: TGTGCCAGCAGTTACGGCCAATGGAGCATTCAGTACTTC; CDR3: CASSYGQWSIQYF
size: many; D: -; V: TRBV6-2/TRBV6-3; J: TRBJ2-7; DNA: TGTGCCAGCAGTTACAACAACAACTACGAGCAGTACTTC; CDR3: CASSYNNNYEQYF
size: -; D: -; V: TRBV20-1; J: TRBJ2-2; DNA: TGCAGTGCTAGAGATAAAAACACCGGGGAGCTGTTTTTT; CDR3: CSARDKNTGELFF
size: many; D: TRBD1; V: TRBV6-1; J: TRBJ1-5; DNA: TGTGCCAGCAGTCCCGGGACAGGGGGCGGAGATCAGCCCCAGCATTTT; CDR3: CASSPGTGGGDQPQHF
size: few; D: TRBD1; V: TRBV12-3/TRBV12-4; J: TRBJ2-1; DNA: TGTGCCAGCAGTTTAGCCAGGGGGCCCCAGAATGAGCAGTTCTTC; CDR3: CASSLARGPQNEQFF
size: few; D: TRBD1; V: TRBV29-1; J: TRBJ2-3; DNA: TGCAGCGTTCCGAGACAGGGGGCCACAGATACGCAGTATTTT; CDR3: CSVPRQGATDTQYF
size: many; D: -; V: TRBV24-1; J: TRBJ1-1; DNA: TGTGCCACCAGGGGGGTGGAAGGCACTGAAGCTTTCTTT; CDR3: CATRGVEGTEAFF
size: few; D: TRBD2; V: TRBV4-1; J: TRBJ2-1; DNA: TGCGCCAGCAGCCAAGCCCAAGGGGGTCTGGGACTAGCGAGATACAATGAGCAGTTCTTC; CDR3: CASSQAQGGLGLARYNEQFF
size: many; D: TRBD2; V: TRBV7-9; J: TRBJ2-3; DNA: TGTGCCAGCAGCTTAATACTAGCGGGAGCCAGGGGGGATACGCAGTATTTT; CDR3: CASSLILAGARGDTQYF
size: -; D: TRBD2; V: TRBV28; J: TRBJ2-5; DNA: TGTGCCAGCAGACGGCCGGGACTAGGATACCAAGAGACCCAGTACTTC; CDR3: CASRRPGLGYQETQYF
size: many; D: TRBD1; V: TRBV2; J: TRBJ1-2; DNA: TGTGCCAGCAGCCCTGTAACACAGGGGGTCGGGGGCTACACCTTC; CDR3: CASSPVTQGVGGYTF
size: -; D: -; V: TRBV7-2; J: TRBJ2-5; DNA: TGTGCCAGCAGCTTAGATCTGGGGACCCAGTACTTC; CDR3: CASSLDLGTQYF
size: -; D: TRBD2; V: TRBV7-9; J: TRBJ2-7; DNA: TGTGCCAGCAGCTTAGAATTGGCGGGAGGGCAGTACTTC; CDR3: CASSLELAGGQYF
size: few; D: TRBD1; V: TRBV24-1; J: TRBJ2-3; DNA: TGTGCCACCAGTGATTCAAGGACAGGGGGAGGAACAGATACGCAGTATTTT; CDR3: CATSDSRTGGGTDTQYF
size: few; D: -; V: TRBV6-1; J: TRBJ2-1; DNA: TGTGCCAGCAGTGATTTACAGGGAGGGAATGAGCAGTTCTTC; CDR3: CASSDLQGGNEQFF
size: -; D: TRBD1; V: TRBV28; J: TRBJ2-2; DNA: TGTGCCAGCAGCCCCGGGACAGTTACCGGGGAGCTGTTTTTT; CDR3: CASSPGTVTGELFF
size: few; D: -; V: TRBV27; J: TRBJ1-1; DNA: TGTGCCAGCACTCGGCCCGGGCAGAAATCTAACACTGAAGCTTTCTTT; CDR3: CASTRPGQKSNTEAFF
size: -; D: -; V: TRBV5-5; J: TRBJ1-5; DNA: TGTGCCAGCAGCCCTCTGCTTGGGCCTCAGCCCCAGCATTTT; CDR3: CASSPLLGPQPQHF
size: many; D: -; V: TRBV12-3/TRBV12-4; J: TRBJ2-7; DNA: TGTGCCAGCAGTTTAGGCCGGGGCGTCGCCTACGAGCAGTACTTC; CDR3: CASSLGRGVAYEQYF
size: -; D: TRBD2; V: TRBV7-9; J: TRBJ2-7; DNA: TGTGCCAGCAGCTATCGACTAGCGGGAGCCTGGGAGCAGTACTTC; CDR3: CASSYRLAGAWEQYF
size: -; D: TRBD2; V: TRBV27; J: TRBJ2-1; DNA: TGTGCCAGCAGTTTGAATCCTAGCGGGAGTTACAATGAGCAGTTCTTC; CDR3: CASSLNPSGSYNEQFF
size: -; D: TRBD1; V: TRBV5-1; J: TRBJ1-2; DNA: TGCGCCAGCAGCTCAGGACAGGACGGGAATGGCTACACCTTC; CDR3: CASSSGQDGNGYTF
size: many; D: TRBD2; V: TRBV7-2; J: TRBJ2-3; DNA: TGTGCCAGCAGCCCCCCGGGGACTAGCGGGAGGGCCGATGGAGATACGCAGTATTTT; CDR3: CASSPPGTSGRADGDTQYF
size: few; D: -; V: TRBV5-8; J: TRBJ2-1; DNA: TGTGCCAGCAGCCCCGCGGGCCGGAGCTCCTACAATGAGCAGTTCTTC; CDR3: CASSPAGRSSYNEQFF
size: -; D: -; V: TRBV5-1; J: TRBJ2-3; DNA: TGCGCCAGCAACGTCGAAAGGGCCACAGATACGCAGTATTTT; CDR3: CASNVERATDTQYF
size: many; D: -; V: TRBV2; J: TRBJ1-5; DNA: TGTGCCAGCAGTCAAAGGCAGAGAAATCAGCCCCAGCATTTT; CDR3: CASSQRQRNQPQHF
size: many; D: -; V: TRBV30; J: TRBJ2-7; DNA: TGTGCCTGGAGTGTACCCCCCTACGAGCAGTACTTC; CDR3: CAWSVPPYEQYF
size: many; D: -; V: TRBV3-1; J: TRBJ2-3; DNA: TGTGCCTGTCAGGCCGCGGACCAGCGGAGGGATACGCAGTATTTT; CDR3: CACQAADQRRDTQYF
size: many; D: -; V: TRBV29-1; J: TRBJ1-1; DNA: TGCAGCGGAAACCTGCAAGGAAGGAACACTGAAGCTTTCTTT; CDR3: CSGNLQGRNTEAFF
size: -; D: TRBD1; V: TRBV30; J: TRBJ1-5; DNA: TGTGCCTGTAACAGGGGTAGCAATCAGCCCCAGCATTTT; CDR3: CACNRGSNQPQHF
size: many; D: TRBD1; V: TRBV12-3/TRBV12-4; J: TRBJ1-2; DNA: TGTGCCAGCAGTCCGCGGACAGGGGGCATGCTAAATGGCTACACCTTC; CDR3: CASSPRTGGMLNGYTF
size: -; D: -; V: TRBV27; J: TRBJ2-2; DNA: TGTGCCAGCAGGCCCCAGCCCAGCACTTTCGCCGGGGAGCTGTTTTTT; CDR3: CASRPQPSTFAGELFF
size: many; D: -; V: TRBV5-1; J: TRBJ2-7; DNA: TGCGCCAGCAGCTTGGCAACCACCGAGACCGAGCAGTACTTC; CDR3: CASSLATTETEQYF
size: many; D: TRBD2; V: TRBV6-2/TRBV6-3; J: TRBJ2-1; DNA: TGTGCCAGCAGGCCCCCACTAGCGGGAGGTACCTTTTACAATGAGCAGTTCTTC; CDR3: CASRPPLAGGTFYNEQFF
size: many; D: TRBD2; V: TRBV20-1; J: TRBJ2-2; DNA: TGCAGTGCTAAAGCGGGAGACGACACCGGGGAGCTGTTTTTT; CDR3: CSAKAGDDTGELFF
size: -; D: -; V: TRBV19; J: TRBJ2-3; DNA: TGTGCCAGTAGTATGGGCCTTGGACCGAGCACAGATACGCAGTATTTT; CDR3: CASSMGLGPSTDTQYF
size: many; D: TRBD2; V: TRBV18; J: TRBJ2-3; DNA: TGTGCCAGCTCAGCCTCGACTAGCGGGAGCACAGATACGCAGTATTTT; CDR3: CASSASTSGSTDTQYF
size: many; D: -; V: TRBV11-2; J: TRBJ1-1; DNA: TGTGCCAGCAGCTTAAAATCGTCGGGCCGCATGAACACTGAAGCTTTCTTT; CDR3: CASSLKSSGRMNTEAFF
size: many; D: -; V: TRBV20-1; J: TRBJ2-3; DNA: TGCAGCGCCCGCTGGGAAGAGGAAGATACGCAGTATTTT; CDR3: CSARWEEEDTQYF